The clone carrying this T cell receptor beta chain was recorded a few times. This sample was included in a study of PD-1 blockade in classical Hodgkin lymphoma. V gave up 3 bases and J gave up 4 bases, with 16 bases separating them. Germline V gene data show CDR1 as LNHDA and CDR2 as SQIVND (reference sequence). The CDR3 totals 16 residues. Clones were read by immunoSEQ multiplex PCR, and TCRdb kept only the in-frame ones, dropping some. Of tens of thousands of clones listed, approximately 91% are singletons. Every one of the patients relapsed after autologous stem cell transplantation (brentuximab vedotin exposure was variable).

The rearrangement links TRBV19 to TRBJ1-5; D may be TRBD1 (5 bases). The specimen was peripheral blood mononuclear cells (PBMCs), collected at baseline. The source is a human donor with classical Hodgkin lymphoma. The CDR3 nucleotides read TGTGCCAGTAGTATTTTAGAACAGGTGATGAATCAGCCCCAGCATTTT. As protein: CASSILEQVMNQPQHF.